Below are 27 T cell receptor beta chains sequenced from a single sample in a study of cytomegalovirus exposure and HLA in healthy donors. With 60 Vbeta and 13 Jbeta primers, the PCR was carried out. Data came from immunoSEQ multiplex PCR; TCRdb stores just in-frame clones and leaves some out. The top ten hold 3.8% of the sample, which has about 200,000 clones, 70% to 85% seen once. The sequencing sample was made of PBMCs. These receptors originate from a male donor in good health and CMV-seronegative.

The chain joins TRBV27 to TRBJ2-5; 8 bases agree with TRBD2. Germline values: CDR1 MNHEY, CDR2 SMNVEV (reference sequence). The CDR3 has 15 residues. Germline trimming cut 0 bases from V and 4 bases from J; bases unmatched to any gene: 4. The CDR3, as DNA: TGTGCCAGCAGTTTATCTGGCGGGAGGCCAGAGACCCAGTACTTC. It translates to CASSLSGGRPETQYF.

The chain is built from TRBV28 and TRBJ2-7, with TRBD1 matching over 7 bases. Germline values: CDR1 MDHEN, CDR2 SYDVKM. This CDR3 region has 14 residues. The junction had 7 bases not matched to a gene; V was cut back by 3 bases and J by 5 bases. For the CDR3, the DNA is TGTGCCAGCAGTTTTAAGGGGGCCGAAGACGAGCAGTACTTC. Translation gives CASSFKGAEDEQYF.

The V call is TRBV10-3, the J call TRBJ2-7, with 7 bases aligning to TRBD2. V shed 0 bases and J 4 bases; nucleotides not matched to a gene: 6. Germline V CDR1 and CDR2: ENHRY, SYGVKD. The CDR3 covers 15 residues. The CDR3 nucleotides are TGTGCCATCAGTGAGTCGATAGGGCGGGGGTACGAGCAGTACTTC. This sequence encodes CAISESIGRGYEQYF.

This clone came up a few times. The CDR3 reads CASSQTQGLGGNTIYF. The CDR3 bases are TGCGCCAGCAGCCAAACGCAGGGTCTCGGTGGAAACACCATATATTTT. The chain joins TRBV4-1 to TRBJ1-3; tentative D call: TRBD1 (5 bases). This CDR3 is built from 16 residues. The germline V and J ends were trimmed by 2 bases and 3 bases, with 14 bases remaining between them. CDR1 is MGHRA and CDR2 is YSYEKL in the germline V gene.

The CDR3 nucleotides are TGTGCCAGCAGCTGGGCGGGACAGAGCACCACAGATACGCAGTATTTT. Its protein product is CASSWAGQSTTDTQYF. The rearrangement uses TRBV11-3 and TRBJ2-3; possibly TRBD1 for D (7 bases). CDR3 length equals 16 residues. Germline V gives CDR1 SGHNT, CDR2 YENEEA. The V gene lost 4 bases and the J gene lost 2 bases, with 16 bases spanning the gap.

This chain connects TRBV28 to TRBJ1-5; TRBD1 matches at 10 bases. The CDR3 is 16 amino acids. Per germline, CDR1 MDHEN and CDR2 SYDVKM. The junction had 6 bases not matched to a gene; V was cut back by 5 bases and J by 2 bases. This CDR3 reads CASSPQTGGGNQPQHF. The CDR3 DNA sequence: TGTGCCAGCAGTCCACAGACAGGGGGCGGCAATCAGCCCCAGCATTTT. Full variable domain (remainder filled in from reference TRBV28 and TRBJ1-5): DVKVTQSSRYLVKRTGEKVFLECVQDMDHENMFWYRQDPGLGLRLIYFSYDVKMKEKGDIPEGYSVSREKKERFSLILESASTNQTSMYLCASSPQTGGGNQPQHFGDGTRLSIL.

The gene calls are TRBV4-2 and TRBJ2-5; the match to TRBD2 covers 7 bases. Germline V lookup: CDR1 LGHNA, CDR2 YNFKEQ. The CDR3 spans 15 residues. V was pared by 0 bases and J by 5 bases, with 6 bases of the junction left unmatched. The CDR3, as DNA: TGTGCCAGCAGCCAAGAGCAGCGGGGCAGGGAGACCCAGTACTTC. This codes for CASSQEQRGRETQYF.

The J gene is TRBJ2-1, the V gene TRBV5-6; unclear D gene. V was pared by 2 bases and J by 2 bases, with 8 bases between. The germline gives CDR1 SGHDT, CDR2 YYEEEE. The CDR3 sequence is 14 residues long. The CDR3 is CASSFPATYNEQFF. As DNA, the CDR3 is TGTGCCAGCAGCTTCCCTGCTACCTACAATGAGCAGTTCTTC.

The chain links TRBV29-1 to TRBJ2-7; TRBD1 is a possible D gene (5 bases). The CDR3 totals 14 residues. V lost 5 bases, J lost 7 bases, and 21 bases lay in between. Germline V gene lookup returns CDR1 SQVTM and CDR2 ANQGSEA. The CDR3 loop reads CSVTQQVALGEQYF. The CDR3 coding sequence is TGCAGCGTTACCCAACAGGTCGCTCTGGGGGAGCAGTACTTC.

The V and J genes are TRBV28 and TRBJ2-7, with D possibly matching TRBD1 (8 bases). V lost 4 bases and J lost 4, with 17 bases in between. This CDR3 comprises 15 residues. Germline V CDR1 and CDR2: MDHEN, SYDVKM. The CDR3 nucleotides are TGTGCCAGCAGTTGGGCTTACAGGGGGGGATACGAGCAGTACTTC. This sequence encodes CASSWAYRGGYEQYF.

The V and J genes are TRBV2 and TRBJ2-3; possible D gene TRBD2, 6 bases. CDR3 length equals 12 residues. Germline CDR1 is SNHLY and CDR2 is FYNNEI. Trimming took 8 bases from V and 6 from J, leaving 12 bases between them. Written as DNA, the CDR3 is TGTGCCAGCGTGGGGGGTCGCGATACGCAGTATTTT. Translation: CASVGGRDTQYF.

This clone was observed a handful of times. The rearrangement uses TRBV19 and TRBJ2-1, with D possibly matching TRBD2 (6 bases). There are 12 residues in the CDR3. Germline values: CDR1 LNHDA, CDR2 SQIVND (reference sequence). Between the trimmed V and J ends, which lost 3 bases and 10 bases, there was a span of 10 bases. CDR3 region: CASSMNLAEQFF. CDR3 nucleotides: TGTGCCAGTAGTATGAATCTAGCGGAGCAGTTCTTC. The full variable domain, rest sourced from reference TRBV19 and TRBJ2-1, is DGGITQSPKYLFRKEGQNVTLSCEQNLNHDAMYWYRQDPGQGLRLIYYSQIVNDFQKGDIAEGYSVSREKKESFPLTVTSAQKNPTAFYLCASSMNLAEQFFGPGTRLTVL.

The chain joins TRBV6-1 to TRBJ1-5; D might be TRBD1 (6 bases). The V end lost 6 bases, the J end lost 0 bases, and 12 bases lay between the germline ends. Germline assignment: CDR1 MNHNS and CDR2 SASEGT. The CDR3 extends over 15 amino acids. CDR3 amino acids: CASRRDTLSNQPQHF. The CDR3 region has the DNA TGTGCCAGCAGGAGGGACACCCTTAGCAATCAGCCCCAGCATTTT.

The sample holds many counts of this clone. The chain links TRBV2 to TRBJ2-1; the match to TRBD2 covers 8 bases. Per the germline V gene, CDR1 is SNHLY and CDR2 is FYNNEI. The CDR3 extends over 14 amino acids. V lost 6 bases to trimming and J lost 0 bases; unmatched junction nucleotides: 1. CDR3 DNA sequence: TGTGCCAGCAGACTAGCGGACTCCTACAATGAGCAGTTCTTC. It specifies CASRLADSYNEQFF.

This clone was recorded only once. Mismatch with germline at one junction end may stem from a read error. The genes are TRBV2 and TRBJ2-7; 14 nucleotides match TRBD2. This CDR3 contains 13 residues. CDR1 and CDR2 from the germline V gene are SNHLY and FYNNEI. In nucleotides, the CDR3 is TGTGCCAGCAGTTCCGGGACTAGCGGGAGATCGGACTTC. Translation gives CASSSGTSGRSDF.

This clone was seen only a few times. This chain uses TRBV25-1 with TRBJ2-2; 7 nucleotides agree with TRBD1. With V trimmed by 4 bases and J by 5 bases, 7 bases remained unmatched. CDR3 length equals 15 residues. The germline V gene encodes CDR1 MGHDK and CDR2 SYGVNS. The CDR3 loop is CASSASGTATGELFF. The DNA of the CDR3 is TGTGCCAGCAGTGCGTCCGGGACAGCTACCGGGGAGCTGTTTTTT.

This clone was picked up a small number of times. The chain combines TRBV19 with TRBJ2-1, with 7 bases fitting TRBD2. Trimming removed 4 bases from V and 5 bases from J; junction bases left unmatched: 5. Germline CDR1 and CDR2: LNHDA and SQIVND (reference sequence). The CDR3 is 14 residues long. CDR3 nucleotide sequence: TGTGCCAGTAGTACCACAGCGGGAAACAATGAGCAGTTCTTC. Translation gives CASSTTAGNNEQFF.

This clone was observed once. The genes are TRBV18 and TRBJ2-3; possibly TRBD2 for D (5 bases). The length of the CDR3 is 14 residues. The germline V and J ends were trimmed by 3 bases and 2 bases, with 9 bases remaining between them. Germline lookup yields CDR1 KGHSH and CDR2 LQKENI. The CDR3 coding sequence is TGTGCCAGCTCACCTCCAGCGGACACAGATACGCAGTATTTT. This encodes CASSPPADTDTQYF.

The V and J genes are TRBV10-3 and TRBJ1-2, with 7 positions matching TRBD1. This CDR3 contains 13 residues. The germline V gene encodes CDR1 ENHRY and CDR2 SYGVKD. The ends lost 4 bases at V and 5 bases at J; junction bases unmatched: 4. For the CDR3, the DNA is TGTGCCATCAGTGCCAGGGACAGTTATGGCTACACCTTC. Translating gives CAISARDSYGYTF.

J is TRBJ2-1 and V is TRBV11-2; 9 bases are a match to TRBD2. The CDR3 is 19 residues long. Unmatched junction bases numbered 9, after V lost 0 bases and J lost 0 bases. The V gene's germline CDR1 is SGHAT and CDR2 FQNNGV. The CDR3: CASSLDRRLAESSYNEQFF. CDR3 coding DNA: TGTGCCAGCAGCTTAGATCGGAGACTAGCGGAAAGCTCCTACAATGAGCAGTTCTTC. Full variable domain (rest looked up from reference TRBV11-2 and TRBJ2-1): EAGVAQSPRYKIIEKRQSVAFWCNPISGHATLYWYQQILGQGPKLLIQFQNNGVVDDSQLPKDRFSAERLKGVDSTLKIQPAKLEDSAVYLCASSLDRRLAESSYNEQFFGPGTRLTVL.

This chain links TRBV11-2 with TRBJ2-3, with 7 bases lining up with TRBD2. The CDR3 runs to 14 residues. Germline loops: CDR1 SGHAT, CDR2 FQNNGV. Trimming cost V 6 bases and J 3 bases; bases outside gene matches: 6. The CDR3 region has the DNA TGTGCCAGCAGTTGGACTAGGGGAACAGATACGCAGTATTTT. Its protein is CASSWTRGTDTQYF.

Regarding this clone: Germline is not matched at one junction end, which may reflect a read error. The chain links TRBV7-9 to TRBJ1-1; D is unresolved. The CDR3 is 12 amino acids. CDR1 and CDR2 (germline): SEHNR, FQNEAQ (reference sequence). The chain's CDR3 is CSSSPEGTEAFF. CDR3 sequence (DNA): TGTTCCAGCAGCCCCGAGGGCACTGAAGCTTTCTTT.

This CDR3 reads CASSLRQGVNYGYTF. The CDR3 coding sequence is TGTGCCAGCAGTTTACGGCAGGGGGTCAACTATGGCTACACCTTC. The V call is TRBV27, the J call TRBJ1-2; TRBD1 agrees at 7 bases. This CDR3 has 15 residues. CDR1 and CDR2 (germline): MNHEY, SMNVEV (reference sequence). V lost 2 bases to trimming and J lost 2 bases; unmatched junction nucleotides: 5.

CDR3 nucleotides: TGCGCCAGCAGCTTGGCCCCAACAGATACGCAGTATTTT. Translated: CASSLAPTDTQYF. The chain uses TRBV5-1 and TRBJ2-3; D unclear. Looked up from germline, CDR1 is SGHRS and CDR2 is YFSETQ. Trimming removed 0 bases from V and 3 bases from J, with 5 bases in between. The length of the CDR3 is 13 residues. The entire variable domain, with the rest obtained from reference TRBV5-1 and TRBJ2-3, is as follows: KAGVTQTPRYLIKTRGQQVTLSCSPISGHRSVSWYQQTPGQGLQFLFEYFSETQRNKGNFPGRFSGRQFSNSRSEMNVSTLELGDSALYLCASSLAPTDTQYFGPGTRLTVL.

The chain has TRBV19 and TRBJ1-5; D unresolved. Trimming left V 3 bases short and J 0 bases short, with 12 bases between. The germline V gene encodes CDR1 LNHDA and CDR2 SQIVND (reference sequence). The CDR3 totals 16 residues. CDR3 bases: TGTGCCAGTAGTATTACGTGGTCTAATAGCAATCAGCCCCAGCATTTT. This gives the protein CASSITWSNSNQPQHF. The full variable domain, rest sourced from reference TRBV19 and TRBJ1-5, is DGGITQSPKYLFRKEGQNVTLSCEQNLNHDAMYWYRQDPGQGLRLIYYSQIVNDFQKGDIAEGYSVSREKKESFPLTVTSAQKNPTAFYLCASSITWSNSNQPQHFGDGTRLSIL.

This clone has a handful of counts. The chain couples TRBV6-1 to TRBJ1-3; D may be TRBD1 (6 bases). The ends were cut back, 4 bases at V and 2 bases at J, with 12 bases in the middle. Germline V lookup: CDR1 MNHNS, CDR2 SASEGT. This CDR3 region has 15 residues. The CDR3 loop is CASSVQGTAGNTIYF. CDR3 sequence (DNA): TGTGCCAGCAGTGTCCAGGGGACCGCTGGAAACACCATATATTTT.

The chain recombines TRBV7-2 with TRBJ2-2; D possibly corresponds to TRBD2 (6 bases). The CDR3 is 18 amino acids. Germline V gene lookup returns CDR1 SGHTA and CDR2 FQGNSA. The V gene lost 5 bases and the J gene lost 5 bases, with 24 bases spanning the gap. The CDR3 reads CASSLSFVGGVGTGELFF. CDR3 bases: TGTGCCAGCAGCCTCTCCTTTGTGGGGGGAGTCGGTACCGGGGAGCTGTTTTTT. Drawing the rest from reference TRBV7-2 and TRBJ2-2, the complete variable domain is GAGVSQSPSNKVTEKGKDVELRCDPISGHTALYWYRQSLGQGLEFLIYFQGNSAPDKSGLPSDRFSAERTGGSVSTLTIQRTQQEDSAVYLCASSLSFVGGVGTGELFFGEGSRLTVL.